A single sample is the source of the 11 T cell receptor beta chains below, sequenced in a study of early T cells in non-severe SARS-CoV-2 infection (dated by TCRdb to about 2021). The library was built by means of 5' RACE. TCRdb names NextSeq 500 as the instrument used. TCRdb passed the public sequencing reads through fastp at Q25 and MiXCR, retaining productive beta sequences. Under each unique CDR3 protein, matching rows form one entry showing the most common genes and DNA. Recorded for this sample are around 76,000 distinct CDR3 sequences; around 11% of them occurred a single time. The top ten clonotypes cover approximately 4.5% of the sample. The sample consisted of whole blood. These receptors were obtained from an adult who was a healthcare worker with PCR-confirmed SARS-CoV-2 infection or an uninfected control (not recorded which).

This clonotype was seen ten or more times. This CDR3 reads CASSLPGGPEKLFF. The CDR3 coding sequence is TGTGCCAGCAGCTTACCAGGGGGCCCTGAAAAACTGTTTTTT. The chain is built from TRBV7-2 and TRBJ1-4; 8 bases fit TRBD1. Germline assignment: CDR1 SGHTA and CDR2 FQGNSA. The CDR3 is 14 residues long. The V gene end was trimmed by 2 bases and the J gene end by 7 bases; junction bases not matched to a gene: 3.

V and J are TRBV29-1 and TRBJ2-7, with a possible D match to TRBD1 (6 bases). The V end lost 6 bases, the J end lost 2 bases, and 11 bases lay between the germline ends. The germline V gene encodes CDR1 SQVTM and CDR2 ANQGSEA. The CDR3 runs to 12 residues. This chain's CDR3 is CSVSTGTYEQYF. The DNA of the CDR3 is TGCAGCGTATCGACAGGTACCTACGAGCAGTACTTC.

This clonotype was observed a few times. The V gene is TRBV7-9, the J gene TRBJ1-2; 7 bases match TRBD1. The CDR3 runs 17 residues. Germline V gene sequence: CDR1 SEHNR, CDR2 FQNEAQ (reference sequence). Losses at the gene ends were 5 bases for V and 3 bases for J; bases not matched to a gene: 15. The CDR3 coding sequence is TGTGCCAGCAGCCTAAGCGGAAACAGGGGTGCGTACTATGGCTACACCTTC. Translation gives CASSLSGNRGAYYGYTF.

This clonotype appeared many times. The chain joins TRBV2 to TRBJ2-6; TRBD2 might be the D (5 bases). V was clipped by 3 bases and J by 0 bases, with 6 bases between them. Germline V gives CDR1 SNHLY, CDR2 FYNNEI. The CDR3 has 15 amino acids. CDR3 coding DNA: TGTGCCAGCAGTGACGGAGGCTCTGGGGCCAACGTCCTGACTTTC. It is translated as CASSDGGSGANVLTF.

This clonotype was detected ten times or more. The CDR3 loop is CASSLVVGHSYNSPLHF. The CDR3, as DNA: TGTGCCAGCAGCTTAGTTGTGGGTCACTCCTATAATTCACCCCTCCACTTT. V usage is TRBV7-2 and J usage is TRBJ1-6; D not certain. V lost 1 base, J lost 0 bases, and 10 bases lay in between. The CDR3 spans 17 residues. CDR1 and CDR2 (germline): SGHTA, FQGNSA.

Ten or more counts support this clonotype. The chain employs TRBV6-6 and TRBJ1-5; D is perhaps TRBD1 (6 bases). The CDR3 covers 17 residues. V lost 5 bases, J lost 4 bases, and 21 bases lay in between. Germline V gene data show CDR1 as MNHNY and CDR2 as SVGAGI (reference sequence). The CDR3 nucleotides read TGTGCCAGCAGTCCCGGACAGATGGTGCCGGAGAATCAGCCCCAGCATTTT. The encoded protein is CASSPGQMVPENQPQHF.

Note on this clonotype: This may arise from a read error, as a much more abundant clone is one base away. V usage is TRBV7-9 and J usage is TRBJ2-4; no reliable D call. There are 13 residues in the CDR3. The V gene's germline CDR1 is SEHNR and CDR2 FQNEAQ (reference sequence). CDR3 amino acids: CASSSTLSVVYSF. The CDR3 coding sequence is TGTGCCAGCAGCTCTACCCTGAGTGTCGTTTATAGCTTC.

The V call is TRBV7-2, the J call TRBJ1-1; D perhaps matches TRBD1 (6 bases). The CDR3 has 14 residues. The germline V gene encodes CDR1 SGHTA and CDR2 FQGNSA. V was trimmed by 4 bases and J by 9 bases, leaving 18 bases between them. The CDR3 sequence is CASSSNRVTGKAFF. The DNA of the CDR3 is TGTGCCAGCAGCTCCAACAGGGTTACAGGAAAAGCTTTCTTT.

This clonotype was seen many times. This chain connects TRBV10-3 to TRBJ1-1; TRBD1 might be the D (5 bases). Trimming shortened V by 0 bases and J by 4 bases, and 18 bases separated the two germline ends. The CDR3 runs 17 residues. Germline CDR1 reads ENHRY; CDR2 reads SYGVKD. In DNA form, the CDR3 reads TGTGCCATCAGTGAGTCGTCAGGGAGGGTGTTGGGCACTGAAGCTTTCTTT. It specifies CAISESSGRVLGTEAFF.

This clonotype was counted between two and nine times. The chain links TRBV18 to TRBJ2-7; tentatively, D is TRBD2 (6 bases). The germline V gene has CDR1 KGHSH and CDR2 LQKENI. V lost 3 bases and J lost 3, with 6 bases in between. The CDR3 runs to 12 residues. Written as DNA, the CDR3 is TGTGCCAGCTCACCCGGGGGCTACGAGCAGTACTTC. Its translation is CASSPGGYEQYF.

This clonotype showed up just a few times. This chain connects TRBV6-6 to TRBJ2-5; 12 bases align to TRBD2. Looked up from germline, CDR1 is MNHNY and CDR2 is SVGAGI (reference sequence). CDR3 length equals 19 residues. With 2 bases clipped from V and 4 bases from J, the junction kept 14 bases outside the gene matches. CDR3 bases: TGTGCCAGCAGTTACCTAGCGGGGGGGCTTTCATCTGCCACAGAGACCCAGTACTTC. Its translation is CASSYLAGGLSSATETQYF.